The rows below give T cell receptor beta chains drawn from one sample of a study of OX40 agonist ivuxolimab in advanced cancers. Sequencing used immunoSEQ multiplex PCR; TCRdb keeps in-frame clones, though not all of them. The data contain tens of thousands of clones, 80% to 90% of them seen just once; the ten biggest clones take up less than 40%. The sample was CD4+ or CD8+ T cells sorted from blood, taken in a trial of the OX40 agonist ivuxolimab. The receptors were gathered from an adult with an advanced solid tumor such as melanoma, head and neck, liver or kidney cancer. CDR3s include the opening cysteine and the closing phenylalanine or tryptophan. A D gene is named only where the DNA matches it firmly. For some rows the clone size is stated as once, few or many, or as a class when expanded; others skip it.

clone_size	v_call	d_call	j_call	cdr3_aa	cdr3_nt
NA	TRBV21-1	NA	TRBJ2-2	CASSKSRGRDTGELFF	TGTGCCAGCAGCAAAAGCCGGGGGCGTGACACCGGGGAGCTGTTTTTT
once	TRBV6-1	TRBD2	TRBJ2-5	CASRPGGSSQTQYF	TGTGCCAGCAGACCCGGGGGGTCGTCGCAGACCCAGTACTTC
NA	TRBV5-1	NA	TRBJ2-1	CASSPREGAYNEQFF	TGCGCCAGCAGCCCCCGGGAAGGGGCCTACAATGAGCAGTTCTTC
NA	TRBV9	NA	TRBJ2-7	CASSVGTTSYEQYF	TGTGCCAGCAGCGTAGGGACAACCTCCTACGAGCAGTACTTC
NA	TRBV2	NA	TRBJ2-5	CASSDGGKETQYF	TGTGCCAGCAGTGACGGGGGAAAAGAGACCCAGTACTTC
NA	TRBV6-6	NA	TRBJ1-3	CASTISGNTIYF	TGTGCCAGCACCATATCTGGAAACACCATATATTTT
NA	TRBV7-3	NA	TRBJ2-1	CASSLVYVDSLNEQFF	TGTGCCAGCAGCTTAGTTTACGTGGACTCCCTCAATGAGCAGTTCTTC
NA	TRBV4-2	NA	TRBJ2-3	CASSFGFTDTQYF	TGTGCCAGCAGCTTCGGGTTCACAGATACGCAGTATTTT
once	TRBV21-1	NA	TRBJ2-5	CASSKTGGYQETQYF	TGTGCCAGCAGCAAAACGGGTGGGTACCAAGAGACCCAGTACTTC
NA	TRBV6-5	NA	TRBJ2-3	CASSYRAPGDTQYF	TGTGCCAGCAGTTACCGAGCGCCCGGGGATACGCAGTATTTT
few	TRBV7-3	NA	TRBJ2-7	CASSLGEGREQYF	TGTGCCAGCAGCTTGGGGGAAGGGCGGGAGCAGTACTTC
NA	TRBV6-5	NA	TRBJ1-1	CASSYGMGNTEAFF	TGTGCCAGCAGTTACGGGATGGGGAACACTGAAGCTTTCTTT
NA	TRBV4-1	TRBD1	TRBJ2-5	CASSRLSPGQGAGETQYF	TGCGCCAGCAGCCGCCTATCCCCGGGACAGGGGGCAGGTGAGACCCAGTACTTC
once	TRBV7-9	NA	TRBJ1-1	CASRRTENTEAFF	TGTGCCAGCAGAAGGACAGAGAACACTGAAGCTTTCTTT
NA	TRBV7-2	NA	TRBJ2-1	CASSFLYNEQFF	TGTGCCAGCAGCTTCCTATACAATGAGCAGTTCTTC
NA	TRBV5-1	NA	TRBJ1-1	CASSLATKNTEAFF	TGCGCCAGCAGCTTGGCCACTAAGAACACTGAAGCTTTCTTT
NA	TRBV29-1	NA	TRBJ2-2	CSVVWGGGELFF	TGCAGCGTAGTCTGGGGTGGCGGGGAGCTGTTTTTT
NA	TRBV19	NA	TRBJ1-5	CASGTFQPQHF	TGTGCCAGTGGAACCTTTCAGCCCCAGCATTTT
NA	TRBV19	TRBD1	TRBJ1-4	CASTTLGTANEKLFF	TGTGCCAGCACAACTTTGGGGACAGCTAATGAAAAACTGTTTTTT
few	TRBV7-2	TRBD2	TRBJ2-7	CASSPLAGVMYEQYF	TGTGCCAGCAGCCCTCTAGCGGGAGTAATGTACGAGCAGTACTTC
NA	TRBV4-1	TRBD1	TRBJ2-7	CASSQDLRTGGEQYF	TGCGCCAGCAGCCAAGACTTGAGGACAGGTGGCGAGCAGTACTTC
NA	TRBV25-1	NA	TRBJ2-1	CASSVSPGNEQFF	TGTGCCAGCAGTGTGTCTCCCGGCAATGAGCAGTTCTTC
NA	TRBV6-6	NA	TRBJ1-3	CASSPSGFPSGNTIYF	TGTGCCAGCAGCCCATCGGGGTTCCCCTCTGGAAACACCATATATTTT
NA	TRBV29-1	NA	TRBJ2-7	CSVVTQGGNSYEQYF	TGCAGCGTTGTAACCCAAGGCGGGAACTCCTACGAGCAGTACTTC
NA	TRBV11-1	TRBD2	TRBJ2-1	CASSSGLVSSYNEQFF	TGTGCCAGCAGCTCCGGACTAGTCAGCTCCTACAATGAGCAGTTCTTC
NA	TRBV12-5	TRBD1	TRBJ2-5	CASGFGTGFQETQYF	TGTGCTAGTGGTTTCGGGACAGGGTTTCAAGAGACCCAGTACTTC
NA	TRBV18	NA	TRBJ1-4	CASSPPLADSTNEKLFF	TGTGCCAGCTCACCACCTCTGGCAGACTCAACTAATGAAAAACTGTTTTTT
NA	TRBV30	TRBD2	TRBJ2-1	CAWSESSGRRINEQFF	TGTGCCTGGAGTGAATCTAGCGGGAGGAGAATTAATGAGCAGTTCTTC
NA	TRBV7-2	NA	TRBJ2-1	CASSEQQGSYNEQFF	TGTGCCAGCAGCGAGCAACAGGGATCCTACAATGAGCAGTTCTTC
NA	TRBV4-2	TRBD2	TRBJ2-3	CASSQDAVIAGGVDTQYF	TGTGCCAGCAGCCAAGACGCGGTCATAGCGGGGGGGGTGGATACGCAGTATTTT
NA	TRBV10-3	NA	TRBJ1-1	CAISGANTEAFF	TGTGCCATCAGTGGCGCGAACACTGAAGCTTTCTTT
NA	TRBV18	NA	TRBJ2-3	CASSSGTPTTDTQYF	TGTGCCAGCTCCTCCGGGACACCAACAACAGATACGCAGTATTTT
NA	TRBV6-5	NA	TRBJ1-4	CASSYSWTTNEKLFF	TGTGCCAGCAGTTACTCGTGGACAACTAATGAAAAACTGTTTTTT
NA	TRBV10-1	TRBD2	TRBJ2-7	CASKGTSGDVLYEQYF	TGCGCCAGCAAGGGGACTAGCGGGGATGTGCTCTACGAGCAGTACTTC
NA	TRBV28	TRBD2	TRBJ2-5	CASSKTSGIETQYF	TGTGCCAGCAGCAAAACTAGCGGAATAGAGACCCAGTACTTC
NA	TRBV7-9	NA	TRBJ2-7	CASNNVGYEQYF	TGTGCCAGCAACAATGTGGGCTACGAGCAGTACTTC
NA	TRBV11-2	TRBD1	TRBJ2-5	CASSVSGTVEQYF	TGTGCCAGCAGCGTATCCGGGACAGTTGAGCAGTACTTC
NA	TRBV20-1	NA	TRBJ2-1	CSARDIDEQFF	TGCAGTGCTAGAGATATCGATGAGCAGTTCTTC
NA	TRBV19	NA	TRBJ1-5	CASSTLQGMSNQPQHF	TGTGCCAGTAGCACCTTACAGGGAATGAGCAATCAGCCCCAGCATTTT
NA	TRBV7-3	TRBD2	TRBJ2-2	CASSAGLAGDNTGELFF	TGTGCCAGCAGCGCCGGACTAGCGGGGGATAACACCGGGGAGCTGTTTTTT
once	TRBV6-1	NA	TRBJ2-3	CASSEVDRDTQYF	TGTGCCAGCAGTGAGGTCGATCGAGATACGCAGTATTTT
NA	TRBV7-9	TRBD1	TRBJ1-5	CASSLGQGNQPQHF	TGTGCCAGCAGCTTGGGACAGGGAAATCAGCCCCAGCATTTT
NA	TRBV7-8	NA	TRBJ2-1	CASSRQGLPAYNEQFF	TGTGCCAGCAGCCGGCAGGGGTTGCCCGCGTACAATGAGCAGTTCTTC
NA	TRBV11-3	TRBD2	TRBJ2-1	CASSLDGGIYNEQFF	TGTGCCAGCAGCTTAGACGGGGGGATTTACAATGAGCAGTTCTTC
NA	TRBV19	NA	TRBJ1-2	CASSPRVGDYGYTF	TGTGCCAGTAGTCCTAGGGTGGGTGACTATGGCTACACCTTC
NA	TRBV19	NA	TRBJ1-3	CASSWGSGNTIYF	TGTGCCAGTAGTTGGGGCTCTGGAAACACCATATATTTT
NA	TRBV7-2	TRBD2	TRBJ2-2	CASSYGLAAAGELFF	TGTGCCAGCAGTTACGGACTAGCGGCGGCCGGGGAGCTGTTTTTT
NA	TRBV2	TRBD1	TRBJ2-2	CASSGAGGTGELFF	TGTGCCAGCAGTGGGGCAGGGGGCACCGGGGAGCTGTTTTTT
NA	TRBV10-3	NA	TRBJ2-7	CAISSQGSEQYF	TGTGCCATCAGTTCTCAGGGGAGTGAGCAGTACTTC
NA	TRBV4-1	TRBD2	TRBJ2-1	CASSQGTASGLAGVAEQFF	TGCGCCAGCAGCCAAGGGACAGCCTCGGGACTAGCGGGAGTAGCTGAGCAGTTCTTC
NA	TRBV11-2	TRBD2	TRBJ2-7	CASSLNGEGYEQYF	TGTGCCAGCAGCTTAAACGGGGAGGGCTACGAGCAGTACTTC
NA	TRBV18	TRBD1	TRBJ1-5	CASSPFETGGDQPQHF	TGTGCCAGCTCCCCCTTCGAGACAGGGGGGGATCAGCCCCAGCATTTT
NA	TRBV7-9	NA	TRBJ1-2	CASSLQEATIYGYTF	TGTGCCAGCAGCTTACAGGAGGCGACGATTTATGGCTACACCTTC
NA	TRBV4-1	TRBD2	TRBJ2-7	CASSPVVGGNYEQYF	TGCGCCAGCAGCCCGGTAGTGGGAGGGAACTACGAGCAGTACTTC
NA	TRBV10-3	NA	TRBJ1-5	CAISESKGSIWGQPQHF	TGTGCCATCAGTGAGTCGAAAGGGAGTATTTGGGGGCAGCCCCAGCATTTT
NA	TRBV5-3	NA	TRBJ1-4	CARSFGDTGEGNEKLFF	TGTGCCAGAAGCTTCGGGGACACAGGAGAAGGGAATGAAAAACTGTTTTTT
NA	TRBV5-1	NA	TRBJ2-7	CASSLAQGHNSYEQYF	TGCGCCAGCAGCTTGGCGCAGGGCCATAACTCCTACGAGCAGTACTTC
NA	TRBV30	TRBD1	TRBJ2-7	CAWTKGASYEQYF	TGTGCCTGGACAAAGGGGGCTTCCTACGAGCAGTACTTC
medium-sized	TRBV7-8	NA	TRBJ1-5	CASSPLIGRQFQQPQHF	TGTGCCAGCAGCCCCTTGATCGGCCGACAGTTCCAACAGCCCCAGCATTTT